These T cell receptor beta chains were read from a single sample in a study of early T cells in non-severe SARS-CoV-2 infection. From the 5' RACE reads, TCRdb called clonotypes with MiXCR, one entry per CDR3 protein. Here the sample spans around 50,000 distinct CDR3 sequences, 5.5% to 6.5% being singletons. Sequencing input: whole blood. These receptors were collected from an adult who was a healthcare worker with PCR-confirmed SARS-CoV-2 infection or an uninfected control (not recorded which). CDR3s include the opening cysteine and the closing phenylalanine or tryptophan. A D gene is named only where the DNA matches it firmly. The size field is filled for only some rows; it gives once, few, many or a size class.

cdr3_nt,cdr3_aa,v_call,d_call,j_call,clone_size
TGTGCCAGCACCCCGGCAGCCCCGCGGTACGAGCAGTACTTC,CASTPAAPRYEQYF,TRBV6-5,-,TRBJ2-7,few
TGCAGTGCTAGAGGGGCTAGCGGGGTCTCCTACGAGCAGTACTTC,CSARGASGVSYEQYF,TRBV20-1,TRBD2,TRBJ2-7,many
TGTGCCAGCAGATCCAGGGGGACCGGGGAGCTGTTTTTT,CASRSRGTGELFF,TRBV7-8,TRBD1,TRBJ2-2,-
TGCGCCAGCAGCCGGGGACTAGCCTACGAGCAGTACTTC,CASSRGLAYEQYF,TRBV4-1,TRBD2,TRBJ2-7,-
TGTGCCAGTCCGCAGGACTCTAATGAGCAGTTCTTC,CASPQDSNEQFF,TRBV7-9,-,TRBJ2-1,few
TGTGCCTGGAGTGTTGCGTACACGTCCTACGAGCAGTACTTC,CAWSVAYTSYEQYF,TRBV30,-,TRBJ2-7,few
TGCAGCGTGGACAGGTCGCGTACGCAGTATTTT,CSVDRSRTQYF,TRBV29-1,TRBD1,TRBJ2-3,many
TGTGCCATCAGTGATAGCAATCAGCCCCAGCATTTT,CAISDSNQPQHF,TRBV10-3,-,TRBJ1-5,many
TGTGCCAGCAGTTTATCCTTTAATAACTATGGCTACACCTTC,CASSLSFNNYGYTF,TRBV27,-,TRBJ1-2,-
-,CASSESGQGARRAGELFF,TRBV10-2,-,TRBJ2-2,many
TGTGCCAGTAGTCTCCGGCGGGGGACAGTCGGCAATCAGCCCCAGCATTTT,CASSLRRGTVGNQPQHF,TRBV19,TRBD1,TRBJ1-5,many
TGTGCCAGCAGCTTAGTAGGCCAAGCAAACTATGGCTACACCTTC,CASSLVGQANYGYTF,TRBV7-2,-,TRBJ1-2,many
TGTGCCAGCAGTTACTCATCGGGGATGAACACTGAAGCTTTCTTT,CASSYSSGMNTEAFF,TRBV6-5,-,TRBJ1-1,many
TGTGCCAGCAGTTTTCGGCAAAGGGTCTACGAGCAGTACTTC,CASSFRQRVYEQYF,TRBV12-3/TRBV12-4,-,TRBJ2-7,-
TGTGCCAGCAGCTTAGCGAGGGGCACTGCCGGGGAGCTGTTTTTT,CASSLARGTAGELFF,TRBV7-2,-,TRBJ2-2,many
TGTGCCATCAGCGCCGGTCAGAACACCGGGGAGCTGTTTTTT,CAISAGQNTGELFF,TRBV10-3,-,TRBJ2-2,many
TGTGCCAGCAGCCCCGAGGGGAGCGGGGCGCCTGGAAACACCATATATTTT,CASSPEGSGAPGNTIYF,TRBV7-2,-,TRBJ1-3,many
TGCGCCAGCTCGACAGGGGACTTCACAGATACGCAGTATTTT,CASSTGDFTDTQYF,TRBV5-1,TRBD1,TRBJ2-3,few
TGTGCCAGCAGTGAAGTTTCTAGCGCTCCCTACGAGCAGTACTTC,CASSEVSSAPYEQYF,TRBV6-1,-,TRBJ2-7,-
TGTGCCAGCAGCAAGGGGTCGGGAGATACGCAGTATTTT,CASSKGSGDTQYF,TRBV11-2,-,TRBJ2-3,few
TGTGCCAGCAGCTTAGACAGAGCCACCGGGGAGCTGTTTTTT,CASSLDRATGELFF,TRBV7-9,-,TRBJ2-2,many
TGTGCCAGTACCCCCGGGGGTCGCACCGGGGAGCTGTTTTTT,CASTPGGRTGELFF,TRBV19,-,TRBJ2-2,many
TGTGCCAGCAAGGACGACACTGAAGCTTTCTTT,CASKDDTEAFF,TRBV6-2/TRBV6-3,-,TRBJ1-1,many
TGTGCCAGCAGCCTGGACAGGAAGGATTCACCCCTCCACTTT,CASSLDRKDSPLHF,TRBV12-3/TRBV12-4,TRBD1,TRBJ1-6,many
TGTGCCAGCAGTGAGGCTGGGGCCTCACCGGGCTACACCTTC,CASSEAGASPGYTF,TRBV25-1,-,TRBJ1-2,-
TGCGCCAGCAGTCAATTGCCAGGGAGCCCCGTTCACAATGAGCAGTTCTTC,CASSQLPGSPVHNEQFF,TRBV23-1,-,TRBJ2-1,many
TGTGCCAGCCTCACCCCCTCTGGGGCCAACGTCCTGACTTTC,CASLTPSGANVLTF,TRBV28,-,TRBJ2-6,many
TGTGCCAGCAGTTACAGACAGGGCTGGGAGACCCAGTACTTC,CASSYRQGWETQYF,TRBV6-6,TRBD1,TRBJ2-5,many
TGCAGCGTCTTAGAGTTGAACACTGAAGCTTTCTTT,CSVLELNTEAFF,TRBV29-1,-,TRBJ1-1,-
TGTGCAAGTCGCTTAGCGCTTGGCAGGGGCCGGAACACTGAAGCTTTCTTT,CASRLALGRGRNTEAFF,TRBV12-2,-,TRBJ1-1,many
TGTGCCAGCAGCCAGGGTTCTACGGGGTACGAGCAGTACTTC,CASSQGSTGYEQYF,TRBV6-5,-,TRBJ2-7,many
TGTGCCACCAGTGTAATCGGAGATACGCAGTATTTT,CATSVIGDTQYF,TRBV24-1,-,TRBJ2-3,-
TGTGCCAGCAGCTTTAGCGGGGGGGGCTACAATGAGCAGTTCTTC,CASSFSGGGYNEQFF,TRBV12-3/TRBV12-4,TRBD2,TRBJ2-1,few
TGTGCCAGCAGCGCCCGACTTCAGTCCACCGGGGAGCTGTTTTTT,CASSARLQSTGELFF,TRBV7-9,-,TRBJ2-2,few
TGTGCCAGCAGCACCAGTACGGGACAGGGTCTGTCCGGAGGCTACACCTTC,CASSTSTGQGLSGGYTF,TRBV5-5,TRBD1,TRBJ1-2,many
TGTGCCAGCAGCCTCCCGGCCGGGCTCAACCGGCGAGAGACCCAGTACTTC,CASSLPAGLNRRETQYF,TRBV6-2/TRBV6-3,-,TRBJ2-5,many
TGTGCCAGCTCACCACGGACTAGCGCGGACGAGCAGTACTTC,CASSPRTSADEQYF,TRBV18,TRBD2,TRBJ2-7,many
TGTGCCAGCAGATCGGGGACAGGGCGCGCTTTCTTT,CASRSGTGRAFF,TRBV12-3/TRBV12-4,TRBD1,TRBJ1-1,many
TGTGCCAGCAGTATTATGCCGGGAAAACTGTTTTTT,CASSIMPGKLFF,TRBV11-2,-,TRBJ1-4,few
TGCGCCAGCAGCCAAGATCCCTCCTCCTACAATGAGCAGTTCTTC,CASSQDPSSYNEQFF,TRBV4-1,-,TRBJ2-1,few
TGCGCCAGCAGCCAAGATCCAGGGAAGTCTGGGGCCAACGTCCTGACTTTC,CASSQDPGKSGANVLTF,TRBV4-3,-,TRBJ2-6,many
TGTGCCAGCAGCGCGGGACAGGGAAAATGGCACGAGCAGTACTTC,CASSAGQGKWHEQYF,TRBV9,TRBD1,TRBJ2-7,many
TGTGCCAGCAGTATTTGGGAACTAGCGGGAGGGCCCGGGGAGCAGTTCTTC,CASSIWELAGGPGEQFF,TRBV28,TRBD2,TRBJ2-1,many
TGTGCCAGCAGCGCCCCCGCGGGAGATACGCAGTATTTT,CASSAPAGDTQYF,TRBV7-9,-,TRBJ2-3,-
TGCGCCAGCAGCGCGGGACAGTTAACCGGGGAGCTGTTTTTT,CASSAGQLTGELFF,TRBV4-3,-,TRBJ2-2,few
TGTGCCAGTACCGATCCCGGGGGAAACACCGGGGAGCTGTTTTTT,CASTDPGGNTGELFF,TRBV19,-,TRBJ2-2,many
TGTGCCAGCAGCTTCTTGACAGGGAGACACGAGCAGTACTTC,CASSFLTGRHEQYF,TRBV5-8,TRBD1,TRBJ2-7,-
TGTGCCAGCAGAGAAACCTATGCCGGGGCGAACACCGGGGAGCTGTTTTTT,CASRETYAGANTGELFF,TRBV7-6,-,TRBJ2-2,-
TGTGCTAGTGGTTCGCCCCGGCAGGGGATTTTCTATGGCTACACCTTC,CASGSPRQGIFYGYTF,TRBV12-5,-,TRBJ1-2,many
TGTGCCAGCAGTTTCCGAAGGTGGACAGGGGGGAATCAGGCCCAGCATTTT,CASSFRRWTGGNQAQHF,TRBV28,TRBD1,TRBJ1-5,few
TGTGCCAGTAGCCTGATGACTAGCGGGCTCCTCTCTGGGGCCAAAGTCCTGACTTTC,CASSLMTSGLLSGAKVLTF,TRBV19,TRBD2,TRBJ2-6,many
TGTGCCAGCAGCTTGGGATTGGGACTAGCGGGGACACGCCGCACAGATACGCAGTATTTT,CASSLGLGLAGTRRTDTQYF,TRBV11-1,TRBD2,TRBJ2-3,-
TGCAGTGCCTCCGACCCCAGGTCTAATGGCTACACCTTC,CSASDPRSNGYTF,TRBV20-1,-,TRBJ1-2,-